The clone carrying this T cell receptor (beta chain) was seen repeatedly, ten times or more. Looked up from germline, CDR1 is SGHRS and CDR2 is YFSETQ. The CDR3 length is 15 residues. The V gene end was trimmed by 3 bases and the J gene end by 2 bases; junction bases not matched to a gene: 6. The data belong to a study of blood T cell repertoires in COVID-19. Study background: T cells, B-cell-depleted T cells, or PBMCs provided the cDNA or gDNA that served as material.

Per the original methods: Reference gene primer amplification in the assay estimated nucleated cell counts. The assay was immunoSEQ multiplex PCR, and TCRdb's table has in-frame clones only and misses some. That table supplies the V and J calls and clone size; D and trimming were determined from the DNA. The data show about 74,000 clones, around 75% seen once. The rearrangement joins TRBV5-1 to TRBJ2-7; 9 bases are shared with TRBD1. Material: peripheral blood. This TCR was sampled from a man between 65 and 85 years old with acute or convalescent COVID-19. DNA of the CDR3: TGCGCCAGCAGCTATTGGACAGGGGCGACCTACGAGCAGTACTTC. This sequence encodes CASSYWTGATYEQYF.